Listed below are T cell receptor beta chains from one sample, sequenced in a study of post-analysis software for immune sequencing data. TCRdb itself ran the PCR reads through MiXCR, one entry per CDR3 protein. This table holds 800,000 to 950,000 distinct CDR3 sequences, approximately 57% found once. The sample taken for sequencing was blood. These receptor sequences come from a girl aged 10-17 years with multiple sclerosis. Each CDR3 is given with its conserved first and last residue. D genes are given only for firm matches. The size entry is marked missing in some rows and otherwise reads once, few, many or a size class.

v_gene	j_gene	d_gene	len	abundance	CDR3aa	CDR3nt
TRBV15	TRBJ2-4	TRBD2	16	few	CATSRGSAGGENIQYF	TGTGCCACCAGCAGAGGGTCGGCGGGAGGGGAAAACATTCAGTACTTC
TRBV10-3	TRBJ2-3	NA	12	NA	CAISTLGDTQYF	TGTGCCATCAGTACACTGGGAGATACGCAGTATTTT
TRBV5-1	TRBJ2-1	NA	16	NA	CASSLRNLSSYNEQFF	TGCGCCAGCAGCTTGCGAAACTTGAGCTCCTACAATGAGCAGTTCTTC
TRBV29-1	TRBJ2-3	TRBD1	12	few	CSADRGQDTQYF	TGCAGCGCAGACAGGGGGCAAGATACGCAGTATTTT
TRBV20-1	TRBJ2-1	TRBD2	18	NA	CSAVLTSGKGLSYNEQFF	TGCAGTGCTGTCCTGACTAGCGGGAAGGGTTTGAGTTACAATGAGCAGTTCTTC
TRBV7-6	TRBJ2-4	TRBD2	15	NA	CASSLRGGDYNEQYF	TGTGCCAGCAGCTTAAGGGGTGGGGACTACAATGAGCAGTACTTC
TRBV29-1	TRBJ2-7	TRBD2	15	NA	CSVRLAAGGSYEQYF	TGCAGCGTTCGCCTCGCAGCGGGAGGCTCCTACGAGCAGTACTTC
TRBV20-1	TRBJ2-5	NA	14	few	CSARKSGVRETQYF	TGCAGTGCTAGGAAGTCAGGGGTTCGAGAGACCCAGTACTTC
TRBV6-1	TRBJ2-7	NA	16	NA	CASSESTGRGSYEQYF	TGTGCCAGCAGTGAATCTACGGGCCGGGGCTCCTACGAGCAGTACTTC
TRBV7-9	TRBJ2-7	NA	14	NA	CASSSPMISYEQYF	TGTGCCAGCAGCTCCCCGATGATCTCCTACGAGCAGTACTTC
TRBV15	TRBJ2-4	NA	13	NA	CATSRGGRTPEYF	TGTGCCACCAGCAGAGGAGGCAGGACGCCCGAGTACTTC
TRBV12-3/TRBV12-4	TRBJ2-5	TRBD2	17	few	CASSLRRLAGVGETQYF	TGTGCCAGCAGTTTACGGAGACTAGCGGGAGTGGGGGAGACCCAGTACTTC
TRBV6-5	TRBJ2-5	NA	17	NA	CASSYAGQHSIQETQYF	TGTGCCAGCAGTTACGCGGGCCAGCATTCCATCCAAGAGACCCAGTACTTC
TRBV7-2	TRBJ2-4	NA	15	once	CASSLVGHAKNIQYF	TGTGCCAGCAGCTTAGTAGGACACGCCAAAAACATTCAGTACTTC
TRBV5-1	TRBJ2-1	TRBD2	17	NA	CASSWGLAASSYNEQFF	TGCGCCAGCAGCTGGGGACTAGCGGCGAGCTCCTACAATGAGCAGTTCTTC